These 30 T cell receptor beta chains were all obtained from the same sample, sequenced in a study of cytomegalovirus exposure and HLA in healthy donors. It was with 60 Vbeta and 13 Jbeta primers that the PCR ran. The data were produced by immunoSEQ multiplex PCR, yet TCRdb's version contains in-frame clones alone and is incomplete. The sample has under 150,000 clones, approximately 80% seen once. Specimen: PBMCs. The receptor set was obtained from a woman aged 40-49 years in good health and CMV-seropositive.

This clone turned up a few times. The V gene is TRBV20-1, the J gene TRBJ1-1; D is unresolved. The CDR3 loop spans 11 amino acids. Germline CDR1 reads DFQATT; CDR2 reads SNEGSKA (reference sequence). Trimming left V 0 bases short and J 4 bases short, with 3 bases between. CDR3 in amino acids: CSAREATEAFF. Here the CDR3 DNA reads TGCAGTGCTAGAGAGGCCACTGAAGCTTTCTTT.

There are a few counts of this clone. The genes are TRBV18 and TRBJ1-1, with 9 bases that match TRBD1. V gave up 7 bases and J gave up 3 bases; unmatched junction bases: 3. The CDR3 extends over 13 amino acids. Germline values: CDR1 KGHSH, CDR2 LQKENI. The DNA of the CDR3 is TGTGCCAGCTGCCGGGACAGGGACACTGAAGCTTTCTTT. This sequence encodes CASCRDRDTEAFF.

The chain uses TRBV9 and TRBJ1-4; 7 nucleotides line up with TRBD1. Germline V CDR1 and CDR2: SGDLS, YYNGEE. The J segment lost 8 bases and the V segment lost 3 bases, leaving 10 bases of the junction unmatched. The CDR3 covers 15 residues. CDR3 residues: CASSEGASGVEKLFF. The CDR3 nucleotides are TGTGCCAGCAGCGAGGGGGCCTCAGGGGTGGAAAAACTGTTTTTT.

J is TRBJ2-3 and V is TRBV19, with 12 bases lining up with TRBD2. This CDR3 is built from 15 residues. Per germline, CDR1 LNHDA and CDR2 SQIVND (reference sequence). J lost 4 bases, V lost 5 bases, and 4 bases had no gene match. The CDR3, as DNA: TGTGCCAGTAGTCCGCTAGCGGGAGGGGCAGATACGCAGTATTTT. This sequence encodes CASSPLAGGADTQYF.

This chain uses TRBV5-4 with TRBJ2-7; the match to TRBD1 covers 7 bases. This CDR3 is built from 14 residues. V was clipped by 8 bases and J by 0 bases; unmatched bases: 8. In germline, CDR1 is SGHNT, CDR2 YYREEE (reference sequence). The chain's CDR3 is CASTTGVVSYEQYF. DNA for the CDR3: TGTGCCAGTACCACAGGGGTGGTCTCCTACGAGCAGTACTTC.

The V gene is TRBV9, the J gene TRBJ2-7; TRBD1 matches at 7 bases. The CDR3 runs to 13 residues. The ends lost 4 bases at V and 6 bases at J; junction bases unmatched: 7. Germline V CDR1 and CDR2: SGDLS, YYNGEE. This CDR3 reads CASSFQGESEQYF. The CDR3 DNA reads as TGTGCCAGCAGCTTTCAGGGGGAAAGCGAGCAGTACTTC.

The genes are TRBV7-8 and TRBJ2-5, with TRBD1 matching over 8 bases. Near its end, the DNA agrees better with TRBJ2-7, so the J call may be wrong. Germline values: CDR1 SGHVS, CDR2 FQNEAQ. This CDR3 has 15 amino acids. CDR3 protein: CASIGGQATSYEQYF. The CDR3 coding sequence is TGTGCCAGCATCGGGGGACAGGCCACCTCCTACGAGCAGTACTTC.

The chain links TRBV6-5 to TRBJ2-7, with D possibly TRBD2 on 5 matching bases. V lost 0 bases to trimming and J lost 0 bases, with 9 bases between them. The germline CDR1 and CDR2 sequences are MNHEY and SVGAGI. The CDR3 contains 15 residues. In DNA, the CDR3 is TGTGCCAGCAGTTACTCCGTAGCGTTCTCCTACGAGCAGTACTTC. Its protein is CASSYSVAFSYEQYF.

The CDR3 reads CASSATSGSSYEQYF. The CDR3 region has the DNA TGTGCCAGCAGTGCGACTAGCGGAAGCTCCTACGAGCAGTACTTC. The genes are TRBV11-2 and TRBJ2-7, with TRBD2 matching over 9 bases. Germline assignment: CDR1 SGHAT and CDR2 FQNNGV. The CDR3 sequence is 15 residues long. V dropped 6 bases and J dropped 0; count of bases not matched to a gene: 6.

V usage is TRBV18 and J usage is TRBJ1-3; possible D gene TRBD1, 5 bases. The CDR3 length is 16 residues. V was cut by 5 bases and J by 1 base, with 15 bases left in between. Germline-derived CDR1 and CDR2 are KGHSH and LQKENI. CDR3 nucleotides: TGTGCCAGCTCAACGACAGCGACTCTTTCTGGAAACACCATATATTTT. Translated: CASSTTATLSGNTIYF.

The V call is TRBV28, the J call TRBJ2-5; D is unresolved. The DNA end lines up better with TRBJ2-7; the J call may be wrong. From germline, CDR1 is MDHEN and CDR2 SYDVKM. The CDR3 runs 15 residues. CDR3 DNA sequence: TGTGCCAGCAACCTTGGTCCGTCGAATGCCTACGAGCAGTACTTC. It yields the protein CASNLGPSNAYEQYF.

Note on this clone: The germline gene is not matched at one end of the junction; a read error may be the cause. The J gene is TRBJ2-1, the V gene TRBV6-5, with 8 nucleotides matching TRBD2. The germline V gene encodes CDR1 MNHEY and CDR2 SVGAGI. The CDR3 sequence is 15 residues long. Here the CDR3 reads CASGYSGASYNEQFF. The CDR3 DNA reads as TGTGCCAGCGGTTATAGCGGGGCCTCCTACAATGAGCAGTTCTTC.

The rearrangement joins TRBV28 to TRBJ2-7, with a weak D call TRBD2 (5 bases). In germline, CDR1 is MDHEN, CDR2 SYDVKM. Between the trimmed V and J ends, which lost 7 bases and 4 bases, there was a span of 11 bases. CDR3 length: 12 residues. Here the CDR3 reads CASMAGAYEQYF. In nucleotides, the CDR3 is TGTGCCAGCATGGCGGGCGCTTACGAGCAGTACTTC.

This CDR3 reads CASSIGTRRNTEAFF. CDR3 nucleotide sequence: TGTGCCAGCAGCATTGGGACACGAAGAAACACTGAAGCTTTCTTT. The V gene is TRBV28, the J gene TRBJ1-1, with D tentatively TRBD1 (6 bases). The ends were cut back, 6 bases at V and 2 bases at J, with 16 bases in the middle. The CDR3 is 15 amino acids. Germline V CDR1 and CDR2: MDHEN, SYDVKM.

The rearrangement links TRBV30 to TRBJ2-7; 7 positions match TRBD1. This CDR3 spans 14 amino acids. The junction had 14 bases not matched to a gene; V was cut back by 7 bases and J by 5 bases. In germline, CDR1 is GTSNPN, CDR2 SVGIG (reference sequence). This CDR3 is CASSGGVGINEQYF. DNA of the CDR3: TGTGCCTCTTCAGGGGGAGTGGGAATTAACGAGCAGTACTTC.

The V and J genes are TRBV7-2 and TRBJ2-3, with 10 nucleotides matching TRBD2. CDR1 and CDR2 (germline): SGHTA, FQGNSA. CDR3 length: 17 residues. J was trimmed by 2 bases and V by 5 bases; bases with no gene match: 10. The CDR3 spells CASSRKNTSGATDTQYF. DNA for the CDR3: TGTGCCAGCAGCCGCAAGAATACTAGCGGGGCCACAGATACGCAGTATTTT. The full variable domain, in which reference TRBV7-2 and TRBJ2-3 provide the parts outside the CDR3, is GAGVSQSPSNKVTEKGKDVELRCDPISGHTALYWYRQSLGQGLEFLIYFQGNSAPDKSGLPSDRFSAERTGGSVSTLTIQRTQQEDSAVYLCASSRKNTSGATDTQYFGPGTRLTVL.

The rearrangement links TRBV2 to TRBJ1-2; 7 bases are a match to TRBD1. This CDR3 is built from 13 residues. V was pared by 7 bases and J by 2 bases, with 4 bases of the junction left unmatched. Germline values: CDR1 SNHLY, CDR2 FYNNEI. The CDR3 loop is CASTLGGNYGYTF. The CDR3 DNA is TGTGCCAGCACGTTAGGGGGCAACTATGGCTACACCTTC.

The chain employs TRBV5-1 and TRBJ1-1; the match to TRBD1 covers 9 bases. The V gene's germline CDR1 is SGHRS and CDR2 YFSETQ. Germline trimming cut 1 base from V and 1 base from J; bases unmatched to any gene: 11. The CDR3 covers 18 residues. CDR3 DNA: TGCGCCAGCAGCTTGCAGGGACAGGGATTGGGATCGAACACTGAAGCTTTCTTT. This encodes CASSLQGQGLGSNTEAFF.

This chain connects TRBV4-1 to TRBJ2-7; 11 nucleotides agree with TRBD1. V was clipped by 7 bases and J by 2 bases; unmatched bases: 4. Per the germline V gene, CDR1 is MGHRA and CDR2 is YSYEKL. The CDR3 covers 14 residues. CDR3 sequence (DNA): TGCGCCAGCACCCCGGGACAGGGGGCCTACGAGCAGTACTTC. Translating gives CASTPGQGAYEQYF.

The V call is TRBV13, the J call TRBJ2-1; the D gene is possibly TRBD2 (5 bases). This CDR3 contains 14 residues. V was trimmed by 2 bases and J by 4 bases, leaving 9 bases between them. Germline lookup yields CDR1 PRHDT and CDR2 FYEKMQ (reference sequence). CDR3 residues: CASSLLAFYNEQFF. The CDR3 DNA is TGTGCCAGCAGCTTACTAGCTTTTTACAATGAGCAGTTCTTC.

The rearrangement uses TRBV4-3 and TRBJ1-1; D is perhaps TRBD1 (5 bases). V dropped 4 bases and J dropped 1 base, with 16 bases sitting between them. Germline values: CDR1 LGHNA, CDR2 YSLEER. The CDR3 length is 16 residues. The CDR3 nucleotides read TGCGCCAGCAGCCCACCCTCAGGGTCGCCGAACACTGAAGCTTTCTTT. Protein: CASSPPSGSPNTEAFF.

The CDR3 sequence: CASKGLGRVSSPLHF. The CDR3 bases are TGTGCCAGCAAGGGTCTGGGCAGGGTAAGTTCACCCCTCCACTTT. The rearrangement uses TRBV6-5 and TRBJ1-6; possible D gene TRBD1, 5 bases. There are 15 residues in the CDR3. Germline-derived CDR1 and CDR2 are MNHEY and SVGAGI. V lost 7 bases, J lost 9 bases, and 19 bases lay in between.

The chain combines TRBV28 with TRBJ1-1, with TRBD1 identical over 7 bases. CDR3 length: 14 residues. V was pared by 6 bases and J by 5 bases, with 9 bases of the junction left unmatched. Germline-derived CDR1 and CDR2 are MDHEN and SYDVKM. This CDR3 is CASRRQQGRTEAFF. CDR3 in DNA: TGTGCCAGCAGACGCCAACAGGGGCGGACTGAAGCTTTCTTT.

This clone was picked up one time. The chain links TRBV28 to TRBJ1-3; no definite D call. Per the germline V gene, CDR1 is MDHEN and CDR2 is SYDVKM. Trimming took off 5 bases at V and 7 bases at J, with 15 bases between the two ends. The CDR3 spans 14 residues. The CDR3: CASSTTPGWNTIYF. The CDR3 DNA sequence: TGTGCCAGCAGTACTACGCCCGGATGGAACACCATATATTTT.

The rearrangement uses TRBV6-1 and TRBJ2-5; D remains ambiguous. Germline loops: CDR1 MNHNS, CDR2 SASEGT. This CDR3 comprises 13 residues. Trimming pared 3 bases from V and 2 bases from J, leaving 7 bases between. The chain's CDR3 is CASSDQAQETQYF. The CDR3 coding sequence is TGTGCCAGCAGTGATCAGGCTCAAGAGACCCAGTACTTC.

The CDR3 reads CASSIGSSLGPQHF. In DNA form, the CDR3 reads TGTGCCAGTAGTATAGGTAGCAGCTTAGGGCCCCAGCATTTT. The J gene is TRBJ1-5, the V gene TRBV19; D not resolved. The V end lost 1 base, the J end lost 9 bases, and 13 bases lay between the germline ends. Germline CDR1 LNHDA, CDR2 SQIVND (reference sequence). CDR3 length: 14 residues.

J is TRBJ1-6 and V is TRBV29-1; a weak D match, TRBD1 (6 bases). The germline V gene encodes CDR1 SQVTM and CDR2 ANQGSEA. The CDR3 is 16 amino acids. V lost 0 bases and J lost 5, with 14 bases in between. CDR3 sequence: CSVEDFTGSHNSPLHF. The CDR3 DNA reads as TGCAGCGTTGAAGACTTTACAGGGTCCCATAATTCACCCCTCCACTTT. Complete variable domain (other parts from reference TRBV29-1 and TRBJ1-6): SAVISQKPSRDICQRGTSLTIQCQVDSQVTMMFWYRQQPGQSLTLIATANQGSEATYESGFVIDKFPISRPNLTFSTLTVSNMSPEDSSIYLCSVEDFTGSHNSPLHFGNGTRLTVT.

The chain joins TRBV5-4 to TRBJ2-3; 7 bases fit TRBD2. Germline trimming cut 2 bases from V and 3 bases from J; bases unmatched to any gene: 6. Germline V gives CDR1 SGHNT, CDR2 YYREEE (reference sequence). CDR3 length: 15 residues. CDR3 sequence reads: CASSLTGGSTDTQYF. Here the CDR3 DNA reads TGTGCCAGCAGCTTAACGGGAGGTTCGACAGATACGCAGTATTTT.

This chain connects TRBV7-6 to TRBJ2-7; the D gene is possibly TRBD2 (6 bases). V was shortened by 5 bases and J by 1 base, with 21 bases between the two germline ends. In germline, CDR1 is SGHVS, CDR2 FNYEAQ. This CDR3 contains 17 residues. This chain's CDR3 is CASSTPSSGGESYEQYF. As DNA, the CDR3 is TGTGCCAGCAGCACACCATCTTCGGGCGGGGAGTCCTACGAGCAGTACTTC.

This clone was counted a few times. The chain is built from TRBV2 and TRBJ2-5; tentatively, D is TRBD2 (6 bases). Germline V CDR1 and CDR2: SNHLY, FYNNEI. This CDR3 has 11 residues. V was pared by 10 bases and J by 5 bases, with 11 bases between. The CDR3 coding sequence is TGTGCCACCCGGGGGTGGGAGACCCAGTACTTC. It is translated as CATRGWETQYF.